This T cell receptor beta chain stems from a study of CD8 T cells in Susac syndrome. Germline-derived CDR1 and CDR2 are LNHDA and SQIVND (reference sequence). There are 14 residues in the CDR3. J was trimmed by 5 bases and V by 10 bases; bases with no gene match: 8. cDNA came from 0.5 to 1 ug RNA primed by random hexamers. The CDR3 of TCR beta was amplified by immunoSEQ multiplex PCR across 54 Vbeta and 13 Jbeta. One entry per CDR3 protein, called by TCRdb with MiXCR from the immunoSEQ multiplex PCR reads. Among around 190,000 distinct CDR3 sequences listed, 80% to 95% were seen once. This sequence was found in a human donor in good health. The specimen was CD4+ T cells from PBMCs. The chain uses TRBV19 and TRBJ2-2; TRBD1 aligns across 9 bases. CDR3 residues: CATRDRGATGELFF. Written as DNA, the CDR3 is TGTGCCACCCGCGACAGGGGGGCGACCGGGGAGCTGTTTTTT.